This entry lists 21 T cell receptor beta chains sequenced from one sample in a study of T-cell reconstitution after alpha-beta-depleted transplantation in children. Preparing the TCRbeta library involved the use of unique molecular identifiers. MiXCR was run by TCRdb on the PCR reads, yielding one entry per CDR3 protein. The table has 600,000 to 700,000 distinct CDR3 sequences, approximately 15% seen once; the top ten hold 0.8% to 1.1%. This specimen was PBMCs from the stem cell graft donor, taken from the stem cell graft. These receptors all stem from a human donor who donated a stem cell graft to a child with acute myeloid leukemia.

This clonotype was detected a few times. The chain combines TRBV9 with TRBJ2-3, with D perhaps matching TRBD1 or TRBD2 (5 bases each). The CDR3 extends over 16 amino acids. Germline V gene lookup returns CDR1 SGDLS and CDR2 YYNGEE. Trimming removed 7 bases from V and 0 bases from J, with 18 bases in between. CDR3 loop: CASSLRRGLSTDTQYF. The CDR3 nucleotides are TGTGCCAGCTCCCTCCGCCGGGGCCTCAGCACAGATACGCAGTATTTT.

The V and J genes are TRBV6-1 and TRBJ2-7, with 11 bases matching TRBD2. Germline V gene lookup returns CDR1 MNHNS and CDR2 SASEGT. After removal of 2 bases from V and 3 bases from J, the junction contained 6 bases not matched to a gene. The CDR3 is made up of 16 amino acids. The DNA of the CDR3 is TGTGCCAGCAGTGAAATAGGACTAGCGGGCCTCTACGAGCAGTACTTC. This gives the protein CASSEIGLAGLYEQYF.

Notes on this clonotype: Being one base from a much bigger clone, this may be a read error. The V and J genes are TRBV6-1 and TRBJ1-1; maybe TRBD1 (5 bases). Germline V gene lookup returns CDR1 MNHNS and CDR2 SASEGT. This CDR3 region has 13 residues. V lost 6 bases to trimming and J lost 4 bases, with 12 bases between them. The chain's CDR3 is CASSRGWGTEAFF. CDR3 coding DNA: TGTGCCAGCAGCCGGGGCTGGGGCACTGAAGCTTTCTTT.

This clonotype was picked up many times. V is TRBV20-1 and J is TRBJ2-1, with D unclear. The CDR3 totals 16 residues. Trimming left V 0 bases short and J 1 base short, with 13 bases between. Germline V lookup: CDR1 DFQATT, CDR2 SNEGSKA (reference sequence). CDR3 loop: CSARDALSYSYNEQFF. As DNA, the CDR3 is TGCAGTGCTAGAGATGCCCTTTCCTATTCCTACAATGAGCAGTTCTTC.

This clonotype was seen only a few times. Possible read error: a much larger clone is one base away. The chain couples TRBV12-3 or TRBV12-4 to TRBJ1-1; 8 bases map to TRBD1. The V gene end was trimmed by 6 bases and the J gene end by 1 base; junction bases not matched to a gene: 1. The CDR3 extends over 13 amino acids. CDR3 DNA sequence: TGTGCCAGCAGGGGACAGGAGAACACTGAAGCTTTCTTT. Amino acids: CASRGQENTEAFF.

This clonotype was observed at least ten times. The chain carries TRBV4-3 and TRBJ2-1, with D perhaps matching TRBD1 or TRBD2 (6 bases each). Trimming cost V 1 base and J 0 bases, with 22 bases left between them. The CDR3 totals 20 residues. Germline loops: CDR1 LGHNA, CDR2 YSLEER. In DNA, the CDR3 is TGCGCCAGCAGCCAAGGTCGATTGGTAGGGGGGTTGAGCTCCTACAATGAGCAGTTCTTC. It codes for CASSQGRLVGGLSSYNEQFF.

This chain connects TRBV4-2 to TRBJ1-4; a weak D match, TRBD1 (6 bases). Trimming left V 4 bases short and J 2 bases short, with 14 bases between. This CDR3 contains 16 residues. CDR1 is LGHNA, CDR2 YNFKEQ, per germline. CDR3 in DNA: TGTGCCAGCAGCCTTTTGGAGCAGGGGACTAATGAAAAACTGTTTTTT. Translated: CASSLLEQGTNEKLFF.

The chain recombines TRBV20-1 with TRBJ2-1; 14 bases are a match to TRBD2. The CDR3 length is 16 residues. Germline trimming cut 5 bases from V and 2 bases from J; bases unmatched to any gene: 5. CDR1 and CDR2 from the germline V gene are DFQATT and SNEGSKA (reference sequence). CDR3 amino acids: CSAGLAGGPPYNEQFF. The DNA of the CDR3 is TGCAGTGCTGGACTAGCGGGGGGCCCTCCCTACAATGAGCAGTTCTTC.

This clonotype occurred many times. The CDR3 sequence is CSAVRWGTSTDTQYF. CDR3 bases: TGCAGTGCTGTAAGATGGGGCACGAGCACAGATACGCAGTATTTT. The chain combines TRBV20-1 with TRBJ2-3, with D possibly matching TRBD1 (5 bases). Per germline, CDR1 DFQATT and CDR2 SNEGSKA (reference sequence). CDR3 length: 15 residues. V was cut by 5 bases and J by 0 bases, with 15 bases left in between.

This clonotype was seen repeatedly, ten times or more. The chain couples TRBV7-2 to TRBJ1-1; D is perhaps TRBD1 (6 bases). The CDR3 extends over 13 amino acids. Germline CDR1 and CDR2: SGHTA and FQGNSA. V lost 3 bases, J lost 11 bases, and 16 bases lay in between. CDR3 sequence (DNA): TGTGCCAGCAGCTTGGGGACACTAAGTCCCGCTTTCTTT. It encodes CASSLGTLSPAFF.

The chain combines TRBV30 with TRBJ1-2, with TRBD1 matching over 7 bases. Looked up from germline, CDR1 is GTSNPN and CDR2 is SVGIG (reference sequence). V lost 3 bases, J lost 5 bases, and 6 bases stayed unmatched. CDR3 length: 13 residues. The CDR3 loop reads CAWSFGTAYGYTF. CDR3 bases: TGTGCCTGGAGCTTCGGGACAGCGTATGGCTACACCTTC.

The sample holds many counts of this clonotype. The chain links TRBV4-3 to TRBJ2-1; TRBD2 might be the D (6 bases). V was clipped by 0 bases and J by 5 bases, with 26 bases between them. CDR1 and CDR2 (germline): LGHNA, YSLEER. CDR3 length equals 20 residues. The CDR3 DNA follows: TGCGCCAGCAGCCAAGATACCGCAAATGCTATAGGGACTGTTGACAATGAGCAGTTCTTC. Amino acids: CASSQDTANAIGTVDNEQFF.

Here the CDR3 reads CASSLSPLGEAFF. In DNA, the CDR3 is TGTGCCAGCAGCTTAAGCCCCCTTGGTGAAGCTTTCTTT. V usage is TRBV7-6 and J usage is TRBJ1-1; D not certain. This CDR3 region has 13 residues. In germline, CDR1 is SGHVS, CDR2 FNYEAQ. The V end was cut by 2 bases, the J end by 7 bases, with 11 bases between.

This clonotype has at least ten counts. The chain employs TRBV29-1 and TRBJ2-1, with D perhaps given as TRBD1 or TRBD2 (5 bases each). The length of the CDR3 is 15 residues. With 3 bases removed from V and 3 bases from J, the gap between germline ends came to 15 bases. The germline CDR1 and CDR2 sequences are SQVTM and ANQGSEA. The CDR3 loop is CSVDPVVGVYNEQFF. The CDR3, as DNA: TGCAGCGTTGACCCTGTAGTGGGGGTCTACAATGAGCAGTTCTTC.

J is TRBJ2-3 and V is TRBV7-8, with D possibly matching TRBD2 (7 bases). Per the germline V gene, CDR1 is SGHVS and CDR2 is FQNEAQ. This CDR3 contains 15 residues. V was pared by 2 bases and J by 5 bases, with 14 bases between. In DNA form, the CDR3 reads TGTGCCAGCAGCTTATTGGGGGGGCGGAAAGATACGCAGTATTTT. As protein: CASSLLGGRKDTQYF. Full variable domain (rest looked up from reference TRBV7-8 and TRBJ2-3): GAGVSQSPRYKVAKRGQDVALRCDPISGHVSLFWYQQALGQGPEFLTYFQNEAQLDKSGLPSDRFFAERPEGSVSTLKIQRTQQEDSAVYLCASSLLGGRKDTQYFGPGTRLTVL.

This chain connects TRBV6-5 to TRBJ1-2; D is uncertain. The germline V gene has CDR1 MNHEY and CDR2 SVGAGI. The V end lost 1 base, the J end lost 5 bases, and 11 bases lay between the germline ends. CDR3 length: 14 residues. CDR3 nucleotide sequence: TGTGCCAGCAGTTACTTCGCGGGGATTTATGGCTACACCTTC. The encoded protein is CASSYFAGIYGYTF.

This rearrangement joins TRBV28 to TRBJ2-3; TRBD1 aligns across 11 bases. The CDR3 length is 17 residues. V gave up 2 bases and J gave up 5 bases; unmatched junction bases: 9. From germline, CDR1 is MDHEN and CDR2 SYDVKM. The chain's CDR3 is CASSLGGTGGGRDTQYF. The CDR3, as DNA: TGTGCCAGCAGTTTAGGGGGGACAGGGGGGGGTAGAGATACGCAGTATTTT.

The rearrangement uses TRBV12-3 or TRBV12-4 and TRBJ2-2; 11 bases line up with TRBD1. The CDR3 covers 14 residues. J was trimmed by 5 bases and V by 5 bases; bases with no gene match: 1. CDR3 residues: CASSGTGGTGELFF. In nucleotides, the CDR3 is TGTGCCAGCAGTGGGACAGGGGGTACCGGGGAGCTGTTTTTT.

This chain joins TRBV7-2 and TRBJ1-4; 7 nucleotides align to TRBD1. CDR1 and CDR2 from the germline V gene are SGHTA and FQGNSA. J gave up 1 base and V 3 bases, and 5 bases lay outside the gene matches. The CDR3 contains 16 residues. This CDR3 is CASSFRTGVTNEKLFF. For the CDR3, the DNA is TGTGCCAGCAGCTTCCGGACAGGAGTAACTAATGAAAAACTGTTTTTT. The full variable domain, completed using reference TRBV7-2 and TRBJ1-4, is GAGVSQSPSNKVTEKGKDVELRCDPISGHTALYWYRQSLGQGLEFLIYFQGNSAPDKSGLPSDRFSAERTGGSVSTLTIQRTQQEDSAVYLCASSFRTGVTNEKLFFGSGTQLSVL.

There are a few counts of this clonotype. The rearrangement joins TRBV5-1 to TRBJ2-1; D unresolved. Germline loops: CDR1 SGHRS, CDR2 YFSETQ. The V end lost 2 bases, the J end lost 4 bases, and 25 bases lay between the germline ends. This CDR3 spans 19 amino acids. The CDR3 bases are TGCGCCAGCAGCTTTCGGTCACAGAGTGAAGTCGTACCGTACAATGAGCAGTTCTTC. It codes for CASSFRSQSEVVPYNEQFF.

J is TRBJ2-5 and V is TRBV7-8; D is possibly TRBD1 (7 bases). With 5 bases removed from V and 5 bases from J, the gap between germline ends came to 21 bases. CDR1 and CDR2 (germline): SGHVS, FQNEAQ. This CDR3 has 16 residues. CDR3 coding DNA: TGTGCCAGCAGCCCCCGTGGACAGGCCGGAGGGGAGACCCAGTACTTC. It codes for CASSPRGQAGGETQYF.